Below are 21 T cell receptor beta chains sequenced from a single sample in a study of blood T cell repertoires in COVID-19. Clones were sequenced by immunoSEQ multiplex PCR, and TCRdb holds only the in-frame ones, with some missing. The sample has 150,000 to 160,000 clones; 60% to 85% are singletons. Source material: peripheral blood. The receptors originated from a man older than 75 with acute or convalescent COVID-19.

V and J are TRBV5-4 and TRBJ1-2, with TRBD1 identical over 7 bases. Unmatched junction bases numbered 6, after V lost 1 base and J lost 9 bases. The CDR3 runs to 13 residues. CDR1 and CDR2 (germline): SGHNT, YYREEE (reference sequence). The CDR3 region is CASSLQGGFSYTF. CDR3 DNA sequence: TGTGCCAGCAGCTTGCAAGGGGGCTTTAGCTACACCTTC. Drawing the rest from reference TRBV5-4 and TRBJ1-2, the complete variable domain is ETGVTQSPTHLIKTRGQQVTLRCSSQSGHNTVSWYQQALGQGPQFIFQYYREEENGRGNFPPRFSGLQFPNYSSELNVNALELDDSALYLCASSLQGGFSYTFGSGTRLTVV.

This CDR3 reads CASSPPLVDTQYF. CDR3 DNA sequence: TGTGCCAGCAGTCCCCCTTTAGTAGATACGCAGTATTTT. The chain employs TRBV28 and TRBJ2-3; D is ambiguous. The CDR3 loop spans 13 amino acids. V lost 5 bases to trimming and J lost 5 bases, with 11 bases between them. Germline loops: CDR1 MDHEN, CDR2 SYDVKM. The entire variable domain, with the rest obtained from reference TRBV28 and TRBJ2-3, is as follows: DVKVTQSSRYLVKRTGEKVFLECVQDMDHENMFWYRQDPGLGLRLIYFSYDVKMKEKGDIPEGYSVSREKKERFSLILESASTNQTSMYLCASSPPLVDTQYFGPGTRLTVL.

This clone was found once. V gene TRBV5-5 combines with J gene TRBJ2-7, with 11 nucleotides matching TRBD2. The CDR3 loop spans 18 amino acids. The germline gives CDR1 SGHKS, CDR2 YYEKEE (reference sequence). V lost 0 bases, J lost 6 bases, and 14 bases stayed unmatched. CDR3 DNA sequence: TGTGCCAGCAGCTTGGGGCTAGCGGGGGGCTGGGGAACCGGCGAGCAGTACTTC. Amino acids: CASSLGLAGGWGTGEQYF.

The genes are TRBV5-1 and TRBJ1-1; TRBD1 matches at 11 bases. The CDR3 is 13 residues long. With V trimmed by 4 bases and J by 10 bases, 6 bases remained unmatched. The germline gives CDR1 SGHRS, CDR2 YFSETQ. The CDR3 DNA reads TGCGCCAGCAGCACGGACAGGGGGCTTGCAGCTTTCTTT. Protein sequence: CASSTDRGLAAFF.

The gene calls are TRBV5-1 and TRBJ2-5; D is possibly TRBD1 (6 bases). CDR3 length: 12 residues. Germline CDR1 and CDR2: SGHRS and YFSETQ. V was shortened by 8 bases and J by 1 base, with 9 bases between the two germline ends. CDR3 loop: CASTDSQETQYF. The CDR3 DNA reads TGCGCCAGTACGGACAGCCAAGAGACCCAGTACTTC.

The V and J genes are TRBV7-9 and TRBJ1-2; D gene unclear. The V and J ends lost 5 bases and 5 bases respectively, with 12 bases between them. Germline CDR1 SEHNR, CDR2 FQNEAQ (reference sequence). This CDR3 has 13 residues. The CDR3 coding sequence is TGTGCCAGCAGCCTATGGAGGGAGTATGGCTACACCTTC. It is translated as CASSLWREYGYTF.

This clone was seen a handful of times. The rearrangement uses TRBV6-2 or TRBV6-3 and TRBJ1-6, with D unclear. Germline assignment: CDR1 MNHEY and CDR2 SVGEGT. V shed 5 bases and J shed 6 bases, with 5 bases lying between them. CDR3 length: 12 amino acids. CDR3 sequence reads: CASSVGNSPLHF. DNA for the CDR3: TGTGCCAGCAGTGTCGGTAATTCACCCCTCCACTTT.

In this sample, this clone turned up a few times. The rearrangement uses TRBV7-9 and TRBJ2-2; TRBD2 matches 14 bases. The CDR3 runs 19 residues. V was pared by 1 base and J by 5 bases, with 9 bases of the junction left unmatched. Per the germline V gene, CDR1 is SEHNR and CDR2 is FQNEAQ (reference sequence). The CDR3, as DNA: TGTGCCAGCAGCTTAGTGACTAGCGGGGGGGCCGGATGGACCGGGGAGCTGTTTTTT. It is translated as CASSLVTSGGAGWTGELFF. Full variable domain (remainder filled in from reference TRBV7-9 and TRBJ2-2): DTGVSQNPRHKITKRGQNVTFRCDPISEHNRLYWYRQTLGQGPEFLTYFQNEAQLEKSRLLSDRFSAERPKGSFSTLEIQRTEQGDSAMYLCASSLVTSGGAGWTGELFFGEGSRLTVL.

Only a few counts were recorded for this clone. V gene TRBV2 combines with J gene TRBJ2-1; no clear D gene. The CDR3 has 12 residues. CDR1 is SNHLY and CDR2 is FYNNEI in the germline V gene. Trimming took 0 bases from V and 9 from J, leaving 6 bases between them. The CDR3 DNA sequence: TGTGCCAGCAGTGAAGCGCAGGTTGAGCAGTTCTTC. This encodes CASSEAQVEQFF.

The chain is built from TRBV11-2 and TRBJ2-1; 13 nucleotides line up with TRBD2. Germline CDR1 is SGHAT and CDR2 is FQNNGV. CDR3 length: 16 amino acids. V shed 1 base, J shed 10 bases, and the junction held 7 bases outside the gene matches. The CDR3 DNA reads TGTGCCAGCAGCTTAGTCGGGACTAGCGGGGCATGGGAGCAGTTCTTC. Its translation is CASSLVGTSGAWEQFF.

The rearrangement links TRBV3-1 (or the pseudogene TRBV3-2) to TRBJ1-1, with 7 positions matching TRBD1. V gave up 2 bases and J gave up 2 bases; unmatched junction bases: 5. The germline V gene encodes CDR1 LGHDT and CDR2 YNNKEL (reference sequence). There are 15 residues in the CDR3. DNA of the CDR3: TGTGCCAGCAGCCAACCGGGACAGATAAACACTGAAGCTTTCTTT. Encoded protein: CASSQPGQINTEAFF.

The chain is built from TRBV28 and TRBJ1-2, with 7 nucleotides matching TRBD1. The V and J ends lost 2 bases and 8 bases, in that order; junction bases with no gene match: 8. This CDR3 has 14 residues. CDR1 MDHEN and CDR2 SYDVKM come from the germline V gene. CDR3 nucleotide sequence: TGTGCCAGCAGTTTAGGGCAGGGGGTAGAAGGCTACACCTTC. This translates into CASSLGQGVEGYTF.

This chain uses TRBV5-6 with TRBJ2-5; 9 bases agree with TRBD2. V lost 4 bases to trimming and J lost 6 bases; unmatched junction nucleotides: 7. CDR1 SGHDT and CDR2 YYEEEE come from the germline V gene. This CDR3 contains 14 residues. The CDR3 region has the DNA TGTGCCAGCAGCCTTGGGACTAGCTTGAAGACCCAGTACTTC. Translating gives CASSLGTSLKTQYF.

This clone was observed a handful of times. The chain carries TRBV5-1 and TRBJ2-3; weak D call: TRBD1 (6 bases). The germline V gene encodes CDR1 SGHRS and CDR2 YFSETQ. This CDR3 is built from 15 residues. Deletions cut 4 bases from V and 2 bases from J, with 14 bases between. CDR3 protein: CASSPGHSLTDTQYF. The CDR3 coding sequence is TGCGCCAGCAGCCCGGGACATTCCCTCACAGATACGCAGTATTTT.

The V and J genes are TRBV11-2 and TRBJ2-3; TRBD2 matches 8 bases. CDR3 length: 15 amino acids. V was pared by 5 bases and J by 7 bases, with 11 bases of the junction left unmatched. Germline assignment: CDR1 SGHAT and CDR2 FQNNGV. CDR3 bases: TGTGCCAGCAGCCCAAGCGGGGGTGTTTCCCATACGCAGTATTTT. Amino acid sequence: CASSPSGGVSHTQYF.

The V gene is TRBV7-2, the J gene TRBJ1-2, with TRBD1 matching 8 bases. The germline V gene encodes CDR1 SGHTA and CDR2 FQGNSA. The CDR3 covers 17 residues. V was pared by 4 bases and J by 0 bases, with 10 bases of the junction left unmatched. The CDR3 coding sequence is TGTGCCAGCAGCTCCCGGACAGGGTTGGGATCTAACTATGGCTACACCTTC. Protein: CASSSRTGLGSNYGYTF.

The chain joins TRBV7-3 to TRBJ1-1, with D unclear. Germline-derived CDR1 and CDR2 are SGHTA and FQGTGA. The CDR3 has 11 residues. Trimming took off 4 bases at V and 8 bases at J, with 8 bases between the two ends. The CDR3 DNA follows: TGTGCCAGCAGCTCCTCAGCGGAAGCTTTCTTT. Translating it yields CASSSSAEAFF. The complete variable domain, with remaining parts taken from reference TRBV7-3 and TRBJ1-1, reads GAGVSQTPSNKVTEKGKYVELRCDPISGHTALYWYRQSLGQGPEFLIYFQGTGAADDSGLPNDRFFAVRPEGSVSTLKIQRTERGDSAVYLCASSSSAEAFFGQGTRLTVV.

The J gene is TRBJ2-5, the V gene TRBV21-1; TRBD2 was called by the table and not checked on the DNA. TRBV21-1 is marked as a pseudogene. The CDR3 covers 15 residues. The CDR3 sequence: CASTPGKLAGETQYF. The CDR3 DNA reads TGTGCCAGCACCCCTGGGAAACTAGCAGGGGAGACCCAGTACTTC.

The CDR3 DNA is TGTGCCAGCAGACCGGGACAGCATAACAATGAGCAGTTCTTC. This codes for CASRPGQHNNEQFF. The rearrangement links TRBV2 to TRBJ2-1; TRBD1 aligns across 7 bases. V gave up 6 bases and J gave up 5 bases; unmatched junction bases: 7. The CDR3 spans 14 residues. Germline V gene lookup returns CDR1 SNHLY and CDR2 FYNNEI.

V gene TRBV18 combines with J gene TRBJ2-5; perhaps TRBD2 as D (6 bases). This CDR3 spans 15 amino acids. Trimming pared 2 bases from V and 4 bases from J, leaving 14 bases between. Germline loops: CDR1 KGHSH, CDR2 LQKENI. CDR3 region: CASSPISSALETQYF. The CDR3 nucleotides are TGTGCCAGCTCACCAATTTCTAGCGCGCTAGAGACCCAGTACTTC. The complete variable domain, with remaining parts taken from reference TRBV18 and TRBJ2-5, reads NAGVMQNPRHLVRRRGQEARLRCSPMKGHSHVYWYRQLPEEGLKFMVYLQKENIIDESGMPKERFSAEFPKEGPSILRIQQVVRGDSAAYFCASSPISSALETQYFGPGTRLLVL.

The J gene is TRBJ1-6, the V gene TRBV5-1, with 8 nucleotides matching TRBD1. Germline CDR1 SGHRS, CDR2 YFSETQ. V lost 2 bases, J lost 4 bases, and 5 bases stayed unmatched. The CDR3 is 16 amino acids. The CDR3 protein is CASSFGTGVYNSPLHF. DNA for the CDR3: TGCGCCAGCAGCTTCGGGACAGGAGTTTATAATTCACCCCTCCACTTT. The variable domain in full, with the rest retrieved from reference TRBV5-1 and TRBJ1-6, is KAGVTQTPRYLIKTRGQQVTLSCSPISGHRSVSWYQQTPGQGLQFLFEYFSETQRNKGNFPGRFSGRQFSNSRSEMNVSTLELGDSALYLCASSFGTGVYNSPLHFGNGTRLTVT.